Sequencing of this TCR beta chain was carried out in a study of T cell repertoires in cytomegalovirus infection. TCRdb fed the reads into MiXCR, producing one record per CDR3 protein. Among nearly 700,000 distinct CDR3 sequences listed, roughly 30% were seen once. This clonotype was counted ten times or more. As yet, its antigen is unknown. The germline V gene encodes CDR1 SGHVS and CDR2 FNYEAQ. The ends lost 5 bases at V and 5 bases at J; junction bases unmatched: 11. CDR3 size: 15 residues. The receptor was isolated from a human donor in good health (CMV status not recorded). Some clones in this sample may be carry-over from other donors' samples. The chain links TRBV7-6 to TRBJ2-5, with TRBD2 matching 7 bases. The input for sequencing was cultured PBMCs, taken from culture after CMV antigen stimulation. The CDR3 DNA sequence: TGTGCCAGCAGCCTCCCGAACAGCGGGGAGGAGACCCAGTACTTC. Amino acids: CASSLPNSGEETQYF.